Listed below are T cell receptor beta chains from one sample, sequenced in a study of blood T cell repertoires in COVID-19. Clones were read by immunoSEQ multiplex PCR, and TCRdb kept only the in-frame ones, dropping some. Of about 240,000 clones listed, roughly 80% are singletons. The sample consisted of peripheral blood. The receptors shown here come from a woman aged 60-75 years with active or convalescent COVID-19. The conserved cysteine and the conserved F or W are not part of the CDR3 here.

V	J	CDR3
TRBV28	TRBJ1-6	ASSVGGLNSPLH
TRBV7-8	TRBJ2-3	ASSLRTSGGTDTQY
TRBV11-2	TRBJ2-2	ASSLFEGLAGAGELF
TRBV7-9	TRBJ2-5	ASSIGLAGAGRTQETQY
TRBV19	TRBJ1-5	ASSMQSNQPQH
TRBV3-1/TRBV3-2	TRBJ2-3	ASSQFWLAGGHDTQY
TRBV3-1/TRBV3-2	TRBJ2-3	ASSPTRTSRSTDTQY
TRBV9	TRBJ2-6	ASSHNAGANVLT
TRBV10-3	TRBJ1-3	AISEGRGLGNTIY
TRBV5-1	TRBJ2-1	ASSLQDEQF
TRBV30	TRBJ2-6	AWASDRGLSGANVLT
TRBV19	TRBJ1-5	ASSDQGGQPQH
TRBV18	TRBJ2-5	ASSWASGETQY
TRBV7-2	TRBJ2-7	ASSLGGQGSYEQY
TRBV6-2/TRBV6-3	TRBJ1-2	ASSYRQGNYGYT
TRBV4-1	TRBJ2-7	ASSQGLAGVYEQY
TRBV5-1	TRBJ2-2	ASSLVGGVDTGELF
TRBV11-3	TRBJ1-1	ASSLAGGATEAF
TRBV11-3	TRBJ2-5	ASSLDGRRETQY
TRBV18	TRBJ1-4	ASSPRTGHEKLF
TRBV28	TRBJ1-4	ASSLGQGNFNEKLF
TRBV7-8	TRBJ1-1	ASSPGTGGDRAF
TRBV18	TRBJ1-1	ASSPPGALTEAF
TRBV20-1	TRBJ2-3	SASKPDTQY
TRBV18	TRBJ1-3	ASSPSRQFFRSGNTIY
TRBV28	TRBJ2-1	ASVPGLVTTYNEQF
TRBV5-6	TRBJ1-2	ASSFRLGTGGAGGYT
TRBV2	TRBJ2-1	ASTPETSGGNEQF
TRBV16	TRBJ1-2	ASSTGAAGYT
TRBV18	TRBJ2-6	ASSPGAPPSGANVLT
TRBV4-3	TRBJ2-2	ASSQTGTSGTTNTGELF
TRBV14	TRBJ2-3	ASSQVSGRWRGDTQY
TRBV4-1	TRBJ2-2	ASSQGANTGELF
TRBV19	TRBJ1-4	ASSMGATNEKLF
TRBV21-1	TRBJ2-5	DTGGRGETQY
TRBV5-4	TRBJ1-1	ASSLVGVTEAF
TRBV11-2	TRBJ1-2	ASSPPRGDYGYT
TRBV29-1	TRBJ2-5	SAERGPRETQY
TRBV13	TRBJ2-7	ASSLEGQFSYEQY
TRBV14	TRBJ1-6	ASSVLTGGDSPLH
TRBV27	TRBJ1-1	ASSLQGDMNTEAF
TRBV6-1	TRBJ1-2	ASSEGAGANYGYT
TRBV5-8	TRBJ2-7	ASSSQLREQY
TRBV19	TRBJ1-5	ASSMGLRPDQPQH
TRBV27	TRBJ2-1	ASSRTSGSYNEQF
TRBV6-6	TRBJ1-1	ASSYRQGALDTEAF